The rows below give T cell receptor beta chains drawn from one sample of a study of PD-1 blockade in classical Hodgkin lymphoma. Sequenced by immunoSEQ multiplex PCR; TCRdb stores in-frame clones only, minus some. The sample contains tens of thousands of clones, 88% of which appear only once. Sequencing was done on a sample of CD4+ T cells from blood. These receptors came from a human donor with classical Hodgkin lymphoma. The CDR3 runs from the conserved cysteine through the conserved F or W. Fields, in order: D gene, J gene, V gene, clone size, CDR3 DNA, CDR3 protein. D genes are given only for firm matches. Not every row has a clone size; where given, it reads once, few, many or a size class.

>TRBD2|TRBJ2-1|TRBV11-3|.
TGTGCCAGCAGCACCGGGACTAGCGGGAGTTCTGGGGAGCAGTTCTTC
CASSTGTSGSSGEQFF
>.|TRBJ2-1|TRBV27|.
TGTGCCAGCAGTTTATCGTGGGACCCTTCTCATGAGCAGTTCTTC
CASSLSWDPSHEQFF
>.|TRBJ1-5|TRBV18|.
TGTGCCAGCTCACCAGGGGGCGGGCAGCCCCAGCATTTT
CASSPGGGQPQHF
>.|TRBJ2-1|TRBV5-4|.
TGTGCCAGCAGCTTGGAAGCGGACCACGTTGAGCAGTTCTTC
CASSLEADHVEQFF
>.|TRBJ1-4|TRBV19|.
TGTGCCAGTAGCCCCACGGAGGGTACGAGTGAAAAACTGTTTTTT
CASSPTEGTSEKLFF
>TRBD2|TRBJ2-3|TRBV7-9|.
TGTGCCAGCAGCTTAGGCGGGAGGATCGCAGATACGCAGTATTTT
CASSLGGRIADTQYF
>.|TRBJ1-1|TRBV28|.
TGTGCCAGCAGCCCGCTTGGGGGGAACACTGAAGCTTTCTTT
CASSPLGGNTEAFF
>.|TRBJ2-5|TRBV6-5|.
TGTGCCAGCAGTTCCCTCTCTAAGATGGAGACCCAGTACTTC
CASSSLSKMETQYF
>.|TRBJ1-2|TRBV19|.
TGTGCCAGTATTGATCCCGGGGGCTTGAATGGCTACACCTTC
CASIDPGGLNGYTF
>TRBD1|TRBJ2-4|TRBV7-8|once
TGTGCCAGCAGCTTAGCGCCCAGGGGGACCAAAAACATTCAGTACTTC
CASSLAPRGTKNIQYF
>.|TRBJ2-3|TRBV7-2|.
TGTGCCAGCAGCTTAGAACGGCGGGGTGCCCGCGTTACGCAGTATTTT
CASSLERRGARVTQYF
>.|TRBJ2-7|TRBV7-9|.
TGTGCCAGCAGCTTAACCCGCAGGGGACGAGTCCGCGAGCAGTACTTC
CASSLTRRGRVREQYF
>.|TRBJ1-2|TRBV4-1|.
TGCGCCAGCAGCCAAGAAGAGGACCGGGCGGCGCCCTATGGCTACACCTTC
CASSQEEDRAAPYGYTF
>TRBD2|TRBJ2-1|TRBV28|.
TGTGCCAGCAGTTTGCGGACTAGCGGGAGAGGGGTTGAGCAGTTCTTC
CASSLRTSGRGVEQFF
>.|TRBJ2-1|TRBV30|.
TGTGCCTGGAGTGTACGTGACAGCACCTACAATGAGCAGTTCTTC
CAWSVRDSTYNEQFF
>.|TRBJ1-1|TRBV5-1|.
TGCGCCAGCAGCTTGGGGACAGAAAACACTGAAGCTTTCTTT
CASSLGTENTEAFF
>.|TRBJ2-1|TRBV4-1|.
TGCGCCAGCAGCCTTCCGAACGGCAGGGAGAAGGGCCATGAGCAGTTCTTC
CASSLPNGREKGHEQFF
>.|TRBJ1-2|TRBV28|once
TGTGCCAGCAGTTTAAGGGCGCCCTTGTCCTATGGCTACACCTTC
CASSLRAPLSYGYTF
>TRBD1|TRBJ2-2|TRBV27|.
TGTGCCAGCAGCTTCGGGACAGGGACCAACACCGGGGAGCTGTTTTTT
CASSFGTGTNTGELFF
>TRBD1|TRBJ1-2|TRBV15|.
TGTGCCACCAGCAGGGGACAGGGGGATGGCTACACCTTC
CATSRGQGDGYTF
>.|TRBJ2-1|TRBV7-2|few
TGTGCCAGCAGCTTATCTAGGCCTTCGGGTGAGCAGTTCTTC
CASSLSRPSGEQFF
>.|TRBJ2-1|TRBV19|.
TGTGCCAGTAAGGAGGCGGCTTACAATGAGCAGTTCTTC
CASKEAAYNEQFF
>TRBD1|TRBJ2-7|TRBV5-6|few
TGTGCCAGCAGCTCGGACAGGGCCAGCGAGCAGTACTTC
CASSSDRASEQYF
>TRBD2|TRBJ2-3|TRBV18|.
TGTGCCAGCTCAGGGACTAGCGGGCGCACAGATACGCAGTATTTT
CASSGTSGRTDTQYF
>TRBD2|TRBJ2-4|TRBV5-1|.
TGCGCCAGCAGCTTGGGCGGGGGGCAAAACATTCAGTACTTC
CASSLGGGQNIQYF
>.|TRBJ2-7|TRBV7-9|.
TGTGCCAGCAGCTTAACCGCGTTCTACGAGCAGTACTTC
CASSLTAFYEQYF
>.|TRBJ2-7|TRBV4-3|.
TGCGCCAGCAGCCCTCTTGACCCCCCCGAGCAGTACTTC
CASSPLDPPEQYF
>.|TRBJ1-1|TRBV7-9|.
TGTGCCAGCAGCTCGAATTACCCGAAGAACACTGAAGCTTTCTTT
CASSSNYPKNTEAFF
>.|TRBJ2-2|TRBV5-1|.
TGCGCCAGCAGCTTGGGGATTGAGACAGACACGAACACCGGGGAGCTGTTTTTT
CASSLGIETDTNTGELFF
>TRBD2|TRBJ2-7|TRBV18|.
TGTGCCAGCCTACCCGGACTAGCGGGTAACGAGCAGTACTTC
CASLPGLAGNEQYF
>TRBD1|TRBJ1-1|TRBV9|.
TGTGCCAGCAGCGTCGACAGGGGAATGAACACTGAAGCTTTCTTT
CASSVDRGMNTEAFF
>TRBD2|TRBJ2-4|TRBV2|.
TGTGCCAGCAGCCTACTAGCGGGAGGGCCGGACATTCAGTACTTC
CASSLLAGGPDIQYF
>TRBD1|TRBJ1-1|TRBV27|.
TGTGCCAGCAGCAACAGGGGTTTTTACACTGAAGCTTTCTTT
CASSNRGFYTEAFF
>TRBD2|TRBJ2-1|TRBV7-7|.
TGTGCTAGCAGCTTAGGCACCGGGACTAGAGTCAATGAGCAGTTCTTC
CASSLGTGTRVNEQFF
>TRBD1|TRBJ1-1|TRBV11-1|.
TGTGCCAGCAGCTTCGGACAGGGGGCTGAAGCTTTCTTT
CASSFGQGAEAFF
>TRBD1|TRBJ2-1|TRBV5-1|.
TGCGCCAGCAGCCTACAGGGGGCTGGAGGTGAGCAGTTCTTC
CASSLQGAGGEQFF
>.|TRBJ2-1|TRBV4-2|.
TGTGCCAGCAGCCTTAGCCCCGGAGGCTCCAATGAGCAGTTCTTC
CASSLSPGGSNEQFF
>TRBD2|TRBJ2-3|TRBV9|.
TGTGCCAGCAGTGCTTCTATAGCGGGAGGGGGTACAGATACGCAGTATTTT
CASSASIAGGGTDTQYF
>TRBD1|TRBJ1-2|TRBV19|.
TGTGCCAGTACAGGGGGAAAGGGCTACACCTTC
CASTGGKGYTF
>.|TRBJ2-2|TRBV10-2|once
TGCGCCAGCAGATTGACGGGAAACACCGGGGAGCTGTTTTTT
CASRLTGNTGELFF
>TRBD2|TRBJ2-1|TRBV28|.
TGTGCCAGCAGTTCCTCCTTCTCTAGCGGGAGATCCTACAATGAGCAGTTCTTC
CASSSSFSSGRSYNEQFF
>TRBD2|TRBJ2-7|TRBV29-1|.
TGCAGCGTCTGGGCAGCGGGAGGGCGGTACGAGCAGTACTTC
CSVWAAGGRYEQYF
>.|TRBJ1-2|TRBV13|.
TGTGCCAGCAGCTACGTGGGGGGTAGAAGTGGCTACACCTTC
CASSYVGGRSGYTF